This T cell receptor beta chain is drawn from a study of shared clonotypes between healthy human individuals. Overall study findings and caveats: Generation of non-shared clonotypes was less probable than generation of clonotypes shared by all four donors. Naive CD4 clonotypes overlapped across several donors at roughly 5.1%. Naive subsets, compared against memory subsets, generally had larger estimated richness values.

This clone was detected a few times. Its antigen is not identified. The method was immunoSEQ multiplex PCR; TCRdb's version includes in-frame clones alone and lacks a portion of them. Seen here are about 1.1 million clones, around 82% observed once, and the top ten hold roughly 0.61%. The TCR sequence derives from a man aged 18-30 years in good health. Some clones in this sample may be carry-over from other donors' samples. Specimen: memory CD4+ T cells from PBMCs. Subset denoted: CD45RA-negative fraction.

The chain's CDR3 is CASSQSGGDQETQYF. CDR3 DNA: TGCGCCAGCAGCCAATCGGGGGGGGACCAAGAGACCCAGTACTTC. This chain joins TRBV4-1 and TRBJ2-5; 8 positions agree with TRBD2. This CDR3 has 15 amino acids. Germline CDR1 reads MGHRA; CDR2 reads YSYEKL. Trimming took 2 bases from V and 0 from J; bases not matched to a gene: 2.